Listed below are T cell receptor beta chains from one sample, sequenced in a study of early T cells in non-severe SARS-CoV-2 infection. Each CDR3 protein is one row after TCRdb ran MiXCR on the 5' RACE reads. The sample records more than 55,000 distinct CDR3 sequences, approximately 12% being singletons. Input material: whole blood. The receptors come from an adult who was a healthcare worker with PCR-confirmed SARS-CoV-2 infection or an uninfected control (not recorded which). CDR3s include the opening cysteine and the closing phenylalanine or tryptophan. The D gene is left open where the match is weak. Size is omitted from some rows. Given values are once, few, many or a class for expanded clones.

CDR3	DNA	size	D	V	J
CASSLDRNYGYTF	TGTGCCAGCAGCTTAGACAGAAACTATGGCTACACCTTC	-	-	TRBV28	TRBJ1-2
CAKKGQTLTGELFF	TGTGCCAAAAAGGGACAGACCCTAACCGGGGAGCTGTTTTTT	many	TRBD1	TRBV19	TRBJ2-2
CASSLGYGTGSYEQYF	TGTGCCAGCAGCTTGGGATACGGCACAGGGAGCTACGAGCAGTACTTC	few	-	TRBV5-4	TRBJ2-7
CASSQDWLRQGRMGQYF	TGTGCCAGCAGCCAAGATTGGTTGCGCCAGGGGCGGATGGGCCAGTACTTC	few	-	TRBV14	TRBJ2-5
CASSRGLAGGNEQFF	TGTGCCAGCAGCCGGGGACTAGCGGGGGGGAATGAGCAGTTCTTC	many	TRBD2	TRBV7-2	TRBJ2-1
CASSPPGRINSPLHF	TGTGCCAGCTCTCCCCCGGGACGGATTAATTCACCCCTCCACTTT	many	-	TRBV19	TRBJ1-6
CASSQLARTVASPLHF	TGTGCCAGCAGCCAATTGGCGAGGACAGTCGCATCACCCCTCCACTTT	few	-	TRBV3-1	TRBJ1-6
CASSPDSNEQFF	TGTGCCAGCAGCCCCGACAGCAATGAGCAGTTCTTC	few	-	TRBV12-3/TRBV12-4	TRBJ2-1
CSVQPGQGIMNTEAFF	TGCAGCGTTCAACCGGGACAGGGAATCATGAACACTGAAGCTTTCTTT	-	TRBD1	TRBV29-1	TRBJ1-1
CASSLSGGAGDTQYF	TGCGCCAGCAGCCTTAGCGGGGGGGCCGGGGATACGCAGTATTTT	few	TRBD2	TRBV4-3	TRBJ2-3
CASGAWGTDTQYF	TGTGCCAGCGGGGCCTGGGGCACAGATACGCAGTATTTT	-	-	TRBV12-3/TRBV12-4	TRBJ2-3
CASSLVLGVNTEAFF	TGTGCCAGCAGCTTAGTTTTAGGGGTCAACACTGAAGCTTTCTTT	-	-	TRBV7-6	TRBJ1-1
CAWSVKRSTNEKLFF	TGTGCCTGGAGTGTAAAGCGATCAACTAATGAAAAACTGTTTTTT	many	-	TRBV30	TRBJ1-4
CASSLFGHNEQFF	TGTGCCAGCAGCTTATTCGGCCACAATGAGCAGTTCTTC	many	-	TRBV7-9	TRBJ2-1
CASSQGDYYTDTQYF	TGTGCCAGCAGCCAGGGGGACTACTACACAGATACGCAGTATTTT	many	TRBD2	TRBV14	TRBJ2-3
CASSPDRGMTDTQYF	TGCGCCAGCAGCCCAGACAGGGGGATGACAGATACGCAGTATTTT	few	TRBD1	TRBV5-1	TRBJ2-3
CASSPTGAGAGTEAFF	TGTGCCAGCAGCCCGACAGGGGCCGGGGCGGGCACTGAAGCTTTCTTT	many	TRBD1	TRBV4-2	TRBJ1-1
CASTIRDRATEAFF	TGTGCCAGCACCATTCGAGACCGGGCTACTGAAGCTTTCTTT	many	-	TRBV2	TRBJ1-1
CASNLAGRTDTQYF	TGTGCCAGCAACCTAGCGGGGCGCACAGATACGCAGTATTTT	few	TRBD2	TRBV12-3/TRBV12-4	TRBJ2-3
CSVNLGQGNHEQYF	TGCAGCGTGAACCTGGGACAGGGGAACCACGAGCAGTACTTC	many	TRBD1	TRBV29-1	TRBJ2-7
CASSRQGAFTDTQYF	TGTGCCAGCAGTAGACAGGGGGCTTTCACAGATACGCAGTATTTT	many	TRBD1	TRBV11-3	TRBJ2-3
CASSPERAYNEQFF	TGTGCCAGCAGCCCCGAGAGAGCCTACAATGAGCAGTTCTTC	-	-	TRBV3-1	TRBJ2-1
CASRGTAQETQYF	TGTGCCAGCAGGGGGACAGCGCAAGAGACCCAGTACTTC	many	TRBD1	TRBV25-1	TRBJ2-5
CASSSLGSGANVLTF	TGTGCCAGCAGTTCCCTCGGGAGCGGGGCCAACGTCCTGACTTTC	many	-	TRBV12-3/TRBV12-4	TRBJ2-6
CASSQDRVGIYEQYF	TGCGCCAGCAGCCAAGACAGGGTGGGGATCTACGAGCAGTACTTC	many	-	TRBV4-3	TRBJ2-7